The sequence of this T cell receptor beta chain was determined in a study of cytomegalovirus exposure and HLA in healthy donors. Study-wide points: Cytomegalovirus association was listed for 164 TCR beta chains.

Remarks on this clone: What it recognizes is unknown.

Between the trimmed V and J ends, which lost 6 bases and 3 bases, there was a span of 18 bases. This CDR3 has 15 amino acids. From germline, CDR1 is MNHNY and CDR2 SVGAGI (reference sequence). Primers: 60 Vbeta forward and 13 Jbeta reverse. The method was immunoSEQ multiplex PCR; TCRdb's version includes in-frame clones alone and lacks a portion of them. Of some 180,000 clones in the sample, 9.5% were seen once. The donors were healthy bone marrow donors. Whereas donors were nominally healthy upon sampling, unrecorded immune exposures were probable. The TCR sequence derives from a woman younger than 45 in good health and CMV-seropositive. Sequencing was performed on PBMCs. This chain links TRBV6-6 with TRBJ2-7; tentatively, D is TRBD2 (6 bases). The chain's CDR3 is CASSHDGLPDYEQYF. In DNA, the CDR3 is TGTGCCAGCAGCCACGATGGACTACCAGACTACGAGCAGTACTTC.